This entry concerns a single TCR beta chain. What this receptor recognizes is not known. The input lacks base qualities; no much larger clone sits a single base away. The entry originates in a study of T cells after yellow fever vaccination (dated by TCRdb to about 2019). In the study overall: Libraries from fractions with low cell numbers were prepared with the SMART-Seq v4 Ultra Low Input RNA kit. To follow T-cell clones before and after both primary and booster YFV17D yellow fever vaccination, bulk TCR alpha and beta repertoires underwent longitudinal sequencing. Blood was drawn at multiple timepoints before and after primary and secondary immunization, with bulk PBMC replicates and cell subsets isolated. Two healthy male donors, one aged 18 to 30 and one aged 30 to 40 years, were included in the cohort.

Interpreted using the paper, the treatment or condition label stands for: live attenuated yellow fever vaccine strain. PBMCs were isolated from peripheral blood using a standard Ficoll-Paque protocol. CD4 and CD8 T-cell fractions were isolated with Dynabeads CD4 and CD8 positive selection kits. TriZol was used to extract RNA from bulk PBMCs, CD4 and CD8 fractions, and dextramer-positive and dextramer-negative fractions. Study-wide conclusions, independent of this receptor: The secondary T-cell response was weaker than the primary response but faster, peaking on day 5 instead of day 15. Most clones expanded after primary vaccination were re-detected after the booster (96% of CD4 and around 88% of CD8), suggesting broad memory maintenance. Because abundant contaminating clonotypes from the bulk population could be contained in FACS-sorted repertoires, computational filtering was required. Because only two donors were included in the study, the extent to which the findings can be generalized is limited. A small fraction of clonotypes appeared in both the CD4 and CD8 compartments, likely as a result of convergent recombination.

Sequencing took place on an Illumina NovaSeq 6000. TCR cDNA was synthesized by 5'RACE template switching, which introduced a universal primer site and unique molecular identifiers. Priming for cDNA synthesis came from both the TCR alpha and TCR beta constant segments. Two PCR steps were used to amplify libraries, with sample barcodes and sequencing adapters being added in the second step. Sequencing of libraries was performed on Illumina HiSeq 2500 (2x100 bp) or NovaSeq (2x150 bp). The study's own analysis went as follows. MIGEC handled demultiplexing of reads and collapsing into UMI consensus sequences, while MiXCR performed V(D)J alignment. Vaccine-responding clonotypes were identified with edgeR using replicate PBMC samples, with FDR below 0.01 and a log2 fold change above 5 up to day 15 being required. Each bulk clonotype received a CD4 or CD8 identity based on whether the sequenced CD4 or CD8 repertoire contained that clonotype at higher abundance. TCRdb reanalyzed the raw reads on its own, using fastp at Q25 for trimming and MiXCR for clone calling, and kept in-frame beta chains. Every CDR3 protein is listed once, alongside the most common genes and DNA of its rows. TCRdb's processing, not the study's, gives the V and J calls here. For this sample the table gives 340,000 or so distinct CDR3 sequences, of which about 12% were detected only once. Of the sample, around 3% is held by the ten largest clones.

The CDR3 spans 15 residues, from the cysteine through the phenylalanine. Of the read, only the CDR3 DNA is kept; its 45 bases are in frame from base 1. The germline V gene provides CDR1 SGHRS and CDR2 YFSETQ. Trimming removed 0 bases from V and 7 bases from J, leaving 13 bases between the germline ends. Here the sequenced sample was CD4+ T cells sorted from PBMCs, taken 15 days after the yellow fever booster vaccination. The V and J genes are TRBV5-1 and TRBJ2-2, and possibly TRBD2, on 7 matching bases. This clonotype originated in a man younger than 35 who received the YFV17D yellow fever vaccine. The CDR3 corresponds to CASSLVSGGNGELFF. The sequenced DNA: TGCGCCAGCAGCTTGGTGTCGGGGGGCAACGGGGAGCTGTTTTTT.